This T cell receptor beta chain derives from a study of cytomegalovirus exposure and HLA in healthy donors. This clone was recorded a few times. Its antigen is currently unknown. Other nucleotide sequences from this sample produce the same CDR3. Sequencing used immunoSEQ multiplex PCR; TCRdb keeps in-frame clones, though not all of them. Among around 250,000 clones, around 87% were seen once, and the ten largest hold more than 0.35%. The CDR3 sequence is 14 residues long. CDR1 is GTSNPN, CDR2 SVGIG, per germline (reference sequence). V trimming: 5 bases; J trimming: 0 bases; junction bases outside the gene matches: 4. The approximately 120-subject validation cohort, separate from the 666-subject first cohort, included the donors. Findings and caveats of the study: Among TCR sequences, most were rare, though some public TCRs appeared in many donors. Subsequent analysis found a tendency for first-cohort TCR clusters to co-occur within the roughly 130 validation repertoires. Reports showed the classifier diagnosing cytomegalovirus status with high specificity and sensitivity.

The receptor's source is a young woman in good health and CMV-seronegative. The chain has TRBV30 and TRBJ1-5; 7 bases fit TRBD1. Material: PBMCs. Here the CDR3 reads CAWGTENSNQPQHF. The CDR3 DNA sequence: TGTGCCTGGGGGACAGAGAATAGCAATCAGCCCCAGCATTTT.